The sample holds one count of the clone carrying this T cell receptor (beta chain). Its antigen is not known. Assay: immunoSEQ multiplex PCR; the TCRdb copy retains only in-frame clones and omits some. The data contain around 8,100 clones, roughly 79% of them seen just once; the ten biggest clones take up approximately 4.4%. The length of the CDR3 is 14 residues. The germline V gene has CDR1 SGHRS and CDR2 YFSETQ. Trimming removed 4 bases from V and 4 bases from J, with 14 bases in between. The data were obtained in a study of T cell repertoires in ileal Crohn's disease. Across the whole study: All patients had surgery for stricturing (approximately 60%) or penetrating (39%) disease.

Study results and limitations: Every patient over 26.8% clonality showed endoscopic recurrence.

The source of this sequence is an adult with Crohn's disease. The sequencing input was ileal tissue. The chain couples TRBV5-1 to TRBJ1-1; D call uncertain. CDR3 sequence reads: CASSLSSSSTEAFF. CDR3 nucleotide sequence: TGCGCCAGCAGCCTCTCAAGTTCCAGCACTGAAGCTTTCTTT.